The text below deals with one TCR beta chain. The germline gives CDR1 MNHEY, CDR2 SVGAGI. The CDR3 runs 15 residues. Losses at the gene ends were 6 bases for V and 4 bases for J; bases not matched to a gene: 9. TCRdb keeps only in-frame clones here, not all; method: immunoSEQ multiplex PCR. The data hold 150,000 to 200,000 clones, with 82% observed a single time. This sample was taken from a study of blood T cell repertoires in COVID-19. About the research overall: COVID-19 samples, acute and convalescent, were from the United States, Italy and Spain.

What was sequenced was peripheral blood. The chain couples TRBV6-5 to TRBJ1-2, with TRBD1 matching over 9 bases. The source of this sequence is a woman aged 80 or over with acute or convalescent COVID-19. In DNA, the CDR3 is TGTGCCAGCAGGTCCCGGGACAGGGTACCCTATGGCTACACCTTC. Amino acid sequence: CASRSRDRVPYGYTF.